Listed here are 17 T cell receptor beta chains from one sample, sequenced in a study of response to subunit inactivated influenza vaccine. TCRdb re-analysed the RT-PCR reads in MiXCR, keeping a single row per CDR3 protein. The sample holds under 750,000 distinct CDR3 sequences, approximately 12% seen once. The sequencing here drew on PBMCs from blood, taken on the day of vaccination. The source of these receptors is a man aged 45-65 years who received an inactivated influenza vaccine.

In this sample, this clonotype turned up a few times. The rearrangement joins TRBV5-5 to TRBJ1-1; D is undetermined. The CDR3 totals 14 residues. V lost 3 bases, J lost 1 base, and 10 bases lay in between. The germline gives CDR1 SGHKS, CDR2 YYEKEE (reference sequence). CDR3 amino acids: CASSWQIRNTEAFF. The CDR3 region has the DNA TGTGCCAGCAGCTGGCAGATCAGGAACACTGAAGCTTTCTTT.

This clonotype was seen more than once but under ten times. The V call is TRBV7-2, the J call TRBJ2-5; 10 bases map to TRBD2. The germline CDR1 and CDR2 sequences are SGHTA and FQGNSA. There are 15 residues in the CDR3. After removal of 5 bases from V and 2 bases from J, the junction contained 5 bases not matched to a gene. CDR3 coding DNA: TGTGCCAGCAGCCCCGAGACTAGCGGGCAAGAGACCCAGTACTTC. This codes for CASSPETSGQETQYF.

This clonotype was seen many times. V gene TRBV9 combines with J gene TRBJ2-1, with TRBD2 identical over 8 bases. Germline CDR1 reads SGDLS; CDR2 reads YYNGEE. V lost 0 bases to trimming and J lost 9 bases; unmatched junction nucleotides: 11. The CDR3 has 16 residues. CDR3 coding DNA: TGTGCCAGCAGCGTAGCTACCGGGACTAGTTGGGGTGAGCAGTTCTTC. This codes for CASSVATGTSWGEQFF.

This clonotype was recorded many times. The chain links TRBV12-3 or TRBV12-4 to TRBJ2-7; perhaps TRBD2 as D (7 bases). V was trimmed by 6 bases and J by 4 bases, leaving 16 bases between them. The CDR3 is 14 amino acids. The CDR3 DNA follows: TGTGCCAGCAGCTGGGGGGGCCCTTTATACGAGCAGTACTTC. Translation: CASSWGGPLYEQYF.

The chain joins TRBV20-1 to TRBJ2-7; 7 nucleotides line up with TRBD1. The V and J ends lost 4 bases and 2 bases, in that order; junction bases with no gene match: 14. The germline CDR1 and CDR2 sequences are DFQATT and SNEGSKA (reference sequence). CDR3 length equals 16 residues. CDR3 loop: CSAIEGANAYPYEQYF. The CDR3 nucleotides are TGCAGTGCTATAGAGGGGGCAAATGCATATCCCTACGAGCAGTACTTC.

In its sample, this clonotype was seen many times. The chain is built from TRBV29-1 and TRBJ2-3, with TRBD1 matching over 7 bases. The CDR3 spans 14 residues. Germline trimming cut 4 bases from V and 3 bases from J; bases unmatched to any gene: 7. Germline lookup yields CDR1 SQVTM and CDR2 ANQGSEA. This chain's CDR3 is CSVGAQGQTDTQYF. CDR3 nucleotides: TGCAGCGTTGGGGCACAGGGGCAGACAGATACGCAGTATTTT.

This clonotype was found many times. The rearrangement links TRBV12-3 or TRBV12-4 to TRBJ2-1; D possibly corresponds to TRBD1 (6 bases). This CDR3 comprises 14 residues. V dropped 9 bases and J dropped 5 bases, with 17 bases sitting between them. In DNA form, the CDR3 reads TGTGCCAGTTGGGGAACAGGGAGACACAATGAGCAGTTCTTC. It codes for CASWGTGRHNEQFF.

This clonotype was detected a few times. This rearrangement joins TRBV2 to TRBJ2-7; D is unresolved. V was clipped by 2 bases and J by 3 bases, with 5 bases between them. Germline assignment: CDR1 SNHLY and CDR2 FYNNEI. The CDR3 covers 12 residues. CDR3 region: CASSEISYEQYF. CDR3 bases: TGTGCCAGCAGTGAAATTAGCTACGAGCAGTACTTC.

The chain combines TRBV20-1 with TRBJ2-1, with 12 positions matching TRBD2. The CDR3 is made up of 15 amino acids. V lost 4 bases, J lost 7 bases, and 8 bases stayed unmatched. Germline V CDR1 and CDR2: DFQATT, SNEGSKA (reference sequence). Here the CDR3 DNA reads TGCAGTGCTAACGGTCCGGGACTAGCGGGTAATGAGCAGTTCTTC. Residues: CSANGPGLAGNEQFF.

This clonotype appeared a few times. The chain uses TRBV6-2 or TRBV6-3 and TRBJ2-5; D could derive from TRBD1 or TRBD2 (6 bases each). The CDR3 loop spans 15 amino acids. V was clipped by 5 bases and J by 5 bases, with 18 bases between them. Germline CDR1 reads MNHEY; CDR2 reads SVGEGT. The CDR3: CASSEAWGAHETQYF. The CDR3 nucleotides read TGTGCCAGCAGTGAGGCCTGGGGGGCCCATGAGACCCAGTACTTC.

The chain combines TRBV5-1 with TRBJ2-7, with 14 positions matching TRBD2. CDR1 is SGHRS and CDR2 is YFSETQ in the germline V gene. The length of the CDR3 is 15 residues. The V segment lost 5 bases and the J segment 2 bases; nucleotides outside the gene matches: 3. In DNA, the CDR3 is TGCGCCAGCAGACCGACTAGCGGGAGGGCCTACGAGCAGTACTTC. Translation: CASRPTSGRAYEQYF.

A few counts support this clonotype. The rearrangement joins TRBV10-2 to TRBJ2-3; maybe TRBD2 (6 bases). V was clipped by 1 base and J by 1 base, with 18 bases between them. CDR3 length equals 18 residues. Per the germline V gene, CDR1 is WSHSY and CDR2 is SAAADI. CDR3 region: CASSEFIGGSKRTDTQYF. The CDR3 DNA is TGCGCCAGCAGTGAGTTTATCGGGGGATCGAAGCGCACAGATACGCAGTATTTT.

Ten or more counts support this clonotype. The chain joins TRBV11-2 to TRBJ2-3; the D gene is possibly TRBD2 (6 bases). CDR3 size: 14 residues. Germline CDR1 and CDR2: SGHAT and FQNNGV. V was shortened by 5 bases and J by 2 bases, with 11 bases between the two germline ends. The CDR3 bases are TGTGCCAGCAGCCAGGACTATAACACAGATACGCAGTATTTT. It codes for CASSQDYNTDTQYF.

CDR3 nucleotide sequence: TGTGCCAGCAGTCGGGACAGGTCGGATCAGCCCCAGCATTTT. Translated: CASSRDRSDQPQHF. The gene calls are TRBV12-3 or TRBV12-4 and TRBJ1-5, with 8 bases identical to TRBD1. The CDR3 is 14 amino acids. With 5 bases clipped from V and 5 bases from J, the junction kept 5 bases outside the gene matches.

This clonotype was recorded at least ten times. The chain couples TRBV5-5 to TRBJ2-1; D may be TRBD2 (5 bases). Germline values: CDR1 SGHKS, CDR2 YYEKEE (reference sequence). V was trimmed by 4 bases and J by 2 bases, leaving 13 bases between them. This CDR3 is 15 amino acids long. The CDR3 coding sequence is TGTGCCAGCAGCCCAGCAGGAGGTCCCTACAATGAGCAGTTCTTC. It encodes CASSPAGGPYNEQFF.

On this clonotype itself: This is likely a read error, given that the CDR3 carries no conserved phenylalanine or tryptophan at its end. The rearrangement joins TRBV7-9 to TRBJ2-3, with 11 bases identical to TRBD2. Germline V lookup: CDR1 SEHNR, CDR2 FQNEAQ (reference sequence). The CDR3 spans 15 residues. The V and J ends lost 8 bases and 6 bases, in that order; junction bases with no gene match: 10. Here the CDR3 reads CASGVAGGVFDTQYL. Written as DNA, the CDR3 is TGTGCCAGCGGAGTAGCGGGAGGGGTTTTTGATACGCAGTATTTA.

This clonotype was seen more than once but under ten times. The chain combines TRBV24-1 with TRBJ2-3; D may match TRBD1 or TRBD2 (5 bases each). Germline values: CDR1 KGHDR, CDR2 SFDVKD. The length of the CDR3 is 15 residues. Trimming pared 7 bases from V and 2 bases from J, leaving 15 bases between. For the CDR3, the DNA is TGTGCCACCAGCACACTAGAGGGGACCACAGATACGCAGTATTTT. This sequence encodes CATSTLEGTTDTQYF.